This TCR beta chain derives from a study of OX40 agonist ivuxolimab in advanced cancers. This CDR3 is 16 amino acids long. In germline, CDR1 is LNHDA, CDR2 SQIVND (reference sequence). V gave up 8 bases and J gave up 3 bases, with 22 bases separating them. Produced via immunoSEQ multiplex PCR; TCRdb's table is partial and in-frame only. This table has roughly 38,000 clones, approximately 86% appearing once. This sequence joins TRBV19 and TRBJ1-2; D gene ambiguous. The source material was CD4+ or CD8+ T cells sorted from blood, sampled in a trial of the OX40 agonist ivuxolimab. The sequence derives from an adult with an advanced solid tumor such as melanoma, head and neck, liver or kidney cancer. CDR3 nucleotides: TGTGCCAGTGGATTCCTGGGTGGGGATGGGGACTATGGCTACACCTTC. Amino acid sequence: CASGFLGGDGDYGYTF. The full variable domain, its missing parts supplied by reference TRBV19 and TRBJ1-2, is DGGITQSPKYLFRKEGQNVTLSCEQNLNHDAMYWYRQDPGQGLRLIYYSQIVNDFQKGDIAEGYSVSREKKESFPLTVTSAQKNPTAFYLCASGFLGGDGDYGYTFGSGTRLTVV.